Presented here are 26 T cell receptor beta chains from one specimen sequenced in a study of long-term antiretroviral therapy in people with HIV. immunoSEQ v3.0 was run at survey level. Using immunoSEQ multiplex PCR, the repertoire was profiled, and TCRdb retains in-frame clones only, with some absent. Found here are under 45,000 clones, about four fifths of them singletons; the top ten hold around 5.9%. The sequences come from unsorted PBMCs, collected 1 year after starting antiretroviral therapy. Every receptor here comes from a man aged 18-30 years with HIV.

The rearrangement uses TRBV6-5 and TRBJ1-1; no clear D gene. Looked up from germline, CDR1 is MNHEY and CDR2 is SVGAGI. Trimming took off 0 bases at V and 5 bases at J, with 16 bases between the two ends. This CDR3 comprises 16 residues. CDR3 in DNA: TGTGCCAGCAGTTACTCGATAGGTGAGGGTTTAACTGAAGCTTTCTTT. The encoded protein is CASSYSIGEGLTEAFF.

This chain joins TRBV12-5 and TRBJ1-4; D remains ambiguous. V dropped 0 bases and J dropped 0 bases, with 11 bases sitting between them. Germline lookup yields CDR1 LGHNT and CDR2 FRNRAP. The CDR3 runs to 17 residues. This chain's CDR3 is CASGLVLARTTNEKLFF. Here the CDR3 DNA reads TGTGCTAGTGGTTTGGTACTCGCCCGAACAACTAATGAAAAACTGTTTTTT.

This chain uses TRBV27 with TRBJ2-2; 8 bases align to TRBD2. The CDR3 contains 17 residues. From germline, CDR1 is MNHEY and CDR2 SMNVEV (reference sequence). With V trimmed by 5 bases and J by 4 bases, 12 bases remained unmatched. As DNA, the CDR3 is TGTGCCAGCAGTCTTAGGGGCGGTAGCGGGACCACCGGGGAGCTGTTTTTT. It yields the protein CASSLRGGSGTTGELFF.

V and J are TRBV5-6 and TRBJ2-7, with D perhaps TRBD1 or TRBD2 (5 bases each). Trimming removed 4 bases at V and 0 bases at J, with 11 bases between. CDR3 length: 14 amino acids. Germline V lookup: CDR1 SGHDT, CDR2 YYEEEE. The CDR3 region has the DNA TGTGCCAGCAGCCGACGGGGCAGCTCCTACGAGCAGTACTTC. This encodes CASSRRGSSYEQYF. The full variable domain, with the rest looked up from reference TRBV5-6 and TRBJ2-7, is DAGVTQSPTHLIKTRGQQVTLRCSPKSGHDTVSWYQQALGQGPQFIFQYYEEEERQRGNFPDRFSGHQFPNYSSELNVNALLLGDSALYLCASSRRGSSYEQYFGPGTRLTVT.

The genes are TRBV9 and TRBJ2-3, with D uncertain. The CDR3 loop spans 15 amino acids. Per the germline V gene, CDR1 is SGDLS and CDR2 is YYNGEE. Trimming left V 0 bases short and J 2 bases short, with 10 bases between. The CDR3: CASSVGERPTDTQYF. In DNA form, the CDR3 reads TGTGCCAGCAGCGTAGGGGAAAGGCCCACAGATACGCAGTATTTT.

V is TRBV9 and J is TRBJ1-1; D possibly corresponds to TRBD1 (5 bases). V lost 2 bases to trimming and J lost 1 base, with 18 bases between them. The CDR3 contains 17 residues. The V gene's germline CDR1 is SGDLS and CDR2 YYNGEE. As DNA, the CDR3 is TGTGCCAGCAGCGTGATCAGGGTAAGAGGGCCGAACACTGAAGCTTTCTTT. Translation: CASSVIRVRGPNTEAFF.

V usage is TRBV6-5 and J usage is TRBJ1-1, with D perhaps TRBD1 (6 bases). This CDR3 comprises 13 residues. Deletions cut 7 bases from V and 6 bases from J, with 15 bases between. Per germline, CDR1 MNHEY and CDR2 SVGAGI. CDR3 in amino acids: CASNPTGLAEAFF. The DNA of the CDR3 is TGTGCCAGCAACCCTACAGGGCTCGCTGAAGCTTTCTTT.

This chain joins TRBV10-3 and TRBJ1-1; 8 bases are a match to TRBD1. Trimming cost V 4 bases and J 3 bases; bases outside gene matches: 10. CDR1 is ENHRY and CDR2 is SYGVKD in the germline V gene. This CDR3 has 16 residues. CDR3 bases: TGTGCCATCAGTGCCTCCCGACAGGGGAGGGACACTGAAGCTTTCTTT. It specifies CAISASRQGRDTEAFF.

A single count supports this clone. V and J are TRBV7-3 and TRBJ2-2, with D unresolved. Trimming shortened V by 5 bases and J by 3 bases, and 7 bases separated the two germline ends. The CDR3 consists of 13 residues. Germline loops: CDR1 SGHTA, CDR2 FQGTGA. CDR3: CASSPEYTGELFF. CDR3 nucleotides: TGTGCCAGCAGCCCTGAGTACACCGGGGAGCTGTTTTTT.

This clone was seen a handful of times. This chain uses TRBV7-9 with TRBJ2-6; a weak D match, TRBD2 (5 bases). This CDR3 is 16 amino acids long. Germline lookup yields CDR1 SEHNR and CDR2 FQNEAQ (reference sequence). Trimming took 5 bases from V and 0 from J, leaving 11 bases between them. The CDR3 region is CASSTGRDSGANVLTF. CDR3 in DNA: TGTGCCAGCAGCACCGGACGGGACTCTGGGGCCAACGTCCTGACTTTC.

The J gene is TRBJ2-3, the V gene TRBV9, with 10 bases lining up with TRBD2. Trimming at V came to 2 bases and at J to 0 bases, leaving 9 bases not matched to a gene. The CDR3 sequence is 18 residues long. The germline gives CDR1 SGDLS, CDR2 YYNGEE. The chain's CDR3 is CASSVASGGPRSTDTQYF. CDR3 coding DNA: TGTGCCAGCAGCGTGGCTAGCGGGGGCCCAAGGAGCACAGATACGCAGTATTTT.

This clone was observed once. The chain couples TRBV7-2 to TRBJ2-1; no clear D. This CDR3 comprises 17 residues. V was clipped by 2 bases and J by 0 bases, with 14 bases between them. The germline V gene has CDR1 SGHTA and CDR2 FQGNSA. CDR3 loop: CASSLRPLGSSYNEQFF. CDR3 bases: TGTGCCAGCAGCTTAAGGCCTCTCGGAAGCTCCTACAATGAGCAGTTCTTC.

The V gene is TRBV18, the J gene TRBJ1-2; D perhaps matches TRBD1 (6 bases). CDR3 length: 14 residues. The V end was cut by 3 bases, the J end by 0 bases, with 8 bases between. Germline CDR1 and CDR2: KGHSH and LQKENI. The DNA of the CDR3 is TGTGCCAGCTCACCGGGGGCAACTAACTATGGCTACACCTTC. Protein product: CASSPGATNYGYTF.

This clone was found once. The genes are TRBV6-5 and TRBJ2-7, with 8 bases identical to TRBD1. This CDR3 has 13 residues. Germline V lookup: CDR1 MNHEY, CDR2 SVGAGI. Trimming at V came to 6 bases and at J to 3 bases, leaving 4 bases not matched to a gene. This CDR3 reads CASSGQGVYEQYF. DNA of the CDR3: TGTGCCAGCAGCGGACAGGGAGTCTACGAGCAGTACTTC.

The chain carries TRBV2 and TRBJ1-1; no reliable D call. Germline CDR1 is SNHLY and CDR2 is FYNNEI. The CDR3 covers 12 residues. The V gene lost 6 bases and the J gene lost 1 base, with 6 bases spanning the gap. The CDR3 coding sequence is TGTGCCAGCAGCTTAGAGAACACTGAAGCTTTCTTT. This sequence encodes CASSLENTEAFF.

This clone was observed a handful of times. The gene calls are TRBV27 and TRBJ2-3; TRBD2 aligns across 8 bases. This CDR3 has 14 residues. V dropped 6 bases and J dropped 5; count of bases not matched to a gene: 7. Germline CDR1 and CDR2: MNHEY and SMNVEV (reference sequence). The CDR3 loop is CASSTSGGLDTQYF. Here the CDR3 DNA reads TGTGCCAGCAGCACTAGCGGAGGCTTAGATACGCAGTATTTT.

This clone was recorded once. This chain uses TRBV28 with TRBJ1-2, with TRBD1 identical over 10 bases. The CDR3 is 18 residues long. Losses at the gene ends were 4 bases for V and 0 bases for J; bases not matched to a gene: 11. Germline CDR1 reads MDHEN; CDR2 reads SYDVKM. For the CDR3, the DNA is TGTGCCAGCAGTTCCCAGGGGGACAGGGGCCTCCCTAACTATGGCTACACCTTC. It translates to CASSSQGDRGLPNYGYTF.

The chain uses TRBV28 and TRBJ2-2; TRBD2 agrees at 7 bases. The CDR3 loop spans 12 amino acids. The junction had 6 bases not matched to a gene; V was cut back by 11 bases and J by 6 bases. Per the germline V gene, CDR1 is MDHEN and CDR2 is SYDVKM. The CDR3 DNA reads TGTGCCGCCACGGGGGGATCCGGGGAGCTGTTTTTT. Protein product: CAATGGSGELFF.

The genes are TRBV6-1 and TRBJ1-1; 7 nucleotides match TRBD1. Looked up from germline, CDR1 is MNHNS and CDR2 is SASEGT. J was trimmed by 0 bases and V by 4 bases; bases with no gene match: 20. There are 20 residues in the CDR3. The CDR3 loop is CASSGPPSLSRTGMNTEAFF. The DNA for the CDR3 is TGTGCCAGCAGTGGCCCGCCGTCTCTCTCCAGGACAGGCATGAACACTGAAGCTTTCTTT.

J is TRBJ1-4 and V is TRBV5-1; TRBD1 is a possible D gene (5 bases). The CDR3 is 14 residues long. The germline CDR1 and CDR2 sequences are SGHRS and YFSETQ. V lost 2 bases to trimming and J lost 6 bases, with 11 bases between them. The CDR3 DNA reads TGCGCCAGCAGCTTTGGTCAGGGAGATGAAAAACTGTTTTTT. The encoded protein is CASSFGQGDEKLFF.

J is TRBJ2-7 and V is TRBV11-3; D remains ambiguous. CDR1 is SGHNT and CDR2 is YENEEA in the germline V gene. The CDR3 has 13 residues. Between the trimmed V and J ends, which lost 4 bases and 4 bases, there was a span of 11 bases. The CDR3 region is CASSYGKGYEQYF. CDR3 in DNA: TGTGCCAGCAGCTACGGAAAGGGTTACGAGCAGTACTTC.

CDR3: CASSQSTDTQYF. CDR3 sequence (DNA): TGTGCCAGCAGCCAGAGCACAGATACGCAGTATTTT. The chain uses TRBV5-4 and TRBJ2-3; D remains unclear. V lost 4 bases and J lost 0, with 3 bases in between. Germline V lookup: CDR1 SGHNT, CDR2 YYREEE (reference sequence). The CDR3 contains 12 residues. The full variable domain, its missing parts supplied by reference TRBV5-4 and TRBJ2-3, is ETGVTQSPTHLIKTRGQQVTLRCSSQSGHNTVSWYQQALGQGPQFIFQYYREEENGRGNFPPRFSGLQFPNYSSELNVNALELDDSALYLCASSQSTDTQYFGPGTRLTVL.

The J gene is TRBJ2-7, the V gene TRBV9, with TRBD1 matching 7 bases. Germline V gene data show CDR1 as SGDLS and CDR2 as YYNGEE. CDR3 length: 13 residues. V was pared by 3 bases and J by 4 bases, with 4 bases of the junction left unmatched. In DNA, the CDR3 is TGTGCCAGCAGCGGGGACAGTGGGTACGAGCAGTACTTC. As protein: CASSGDSGYEQYF.

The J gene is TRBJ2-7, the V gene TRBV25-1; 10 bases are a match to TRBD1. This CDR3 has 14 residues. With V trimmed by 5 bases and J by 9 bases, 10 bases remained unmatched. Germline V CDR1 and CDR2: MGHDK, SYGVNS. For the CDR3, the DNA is TGTGCCAGCAGTCGGACAGGGGGAACCCGGGGGCAGTACTTC. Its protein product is CASSRTGGTRGQYF.

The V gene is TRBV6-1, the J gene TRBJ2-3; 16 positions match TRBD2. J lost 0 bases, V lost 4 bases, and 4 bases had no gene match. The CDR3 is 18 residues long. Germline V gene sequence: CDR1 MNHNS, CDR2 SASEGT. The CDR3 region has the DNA TGTGCCAGCAGTGGGGGACTAGCGGGGGGGATTAGCACAGATACGCAGTATTTT. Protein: CASSGGLAGGISTDTQYF.

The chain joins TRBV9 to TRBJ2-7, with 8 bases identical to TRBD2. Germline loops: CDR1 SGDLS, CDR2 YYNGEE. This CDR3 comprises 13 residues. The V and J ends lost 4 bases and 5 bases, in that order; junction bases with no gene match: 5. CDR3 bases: TGTGCCAGCAGCCCAACGGGGGGGAACGAGCAGTACTTC. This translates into CASSPTGGNEQYF.